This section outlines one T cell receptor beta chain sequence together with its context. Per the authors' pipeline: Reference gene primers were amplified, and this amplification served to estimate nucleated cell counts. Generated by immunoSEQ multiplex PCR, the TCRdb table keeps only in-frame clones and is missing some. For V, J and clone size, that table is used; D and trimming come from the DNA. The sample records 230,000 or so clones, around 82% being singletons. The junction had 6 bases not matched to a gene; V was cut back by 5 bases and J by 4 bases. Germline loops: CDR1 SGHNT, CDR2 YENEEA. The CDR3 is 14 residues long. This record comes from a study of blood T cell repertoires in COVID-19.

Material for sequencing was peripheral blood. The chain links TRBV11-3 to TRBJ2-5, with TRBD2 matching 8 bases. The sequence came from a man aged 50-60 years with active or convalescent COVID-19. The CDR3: CASSPGGARETQYF. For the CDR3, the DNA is TGTGCCAGCAGCCCCGGGGGGGCACGAGAGACCCAGTACTTC.